This T cell receptor beta chain emerged from a study of response to subunit inactivated influenza vaccine. V lost 6 bases and J 5 bases, leaving 14 bases between the germline ends. This CDR3 region has 13 residues. Germline values: CDR1 MDHEN, CDR2 SYDVKM. Each CDR3 protein gets one entry after TCRdb re-called the RT-PCR reads with MiXCR. The sample gives about 570,000 distinct CDR3 sequences, around 10% of which show up once; roughly 9.6% is in the top ten. These data also formed part of another study, on T cells expressing NK-cell markers. This second report adds: TCR beta cDNA was generated via 5'RACE template switching incorporating UMIs. CD3+CD56+NKG2C+, CD3+CD56+NKG2C- and CD3+CD56-NKG2C+ T cells, once sorted, supplied the TCR beta repertoires. In a few donors, dominant clonotypes made up roughly 25-60.1% of CD3+CD56-NKG2C+ cells.

The starting material was PBMCs from blood, obtained on the day of vaccination. The sequence derives from a man aged 45-65 years who received an inactivated influenza vaccine. This chain connects TRBV28 to TRBJ2-7; D may be TRBD1 (5 bases). The CDR3 protein is CASSSAPGNEQYF. The CDR3 nucleotides read TGTGCCAGCAGCTCCGCCCCAGGGAACGAGCAGTACTTC.